This T cell receptor (beta chain) emerged from a study of blood T cell repertoires in COVID-19. Study-wide context: Samples taken during acute and convalescent COVID-19 were collected in the United States, Italy and Spain. PBMCs, B-cell-depleted T cells, or T cells provided the cDNA or gDNA that made up the material.

Patients from Seattle were sampled longitudinally, starting during active infection. Germline values: CDR1 SGHAT, CDR2 FQNNGV. This CDR3 spans 17 amino acids. Trimming removed 2 bases from V and 4 bases from J; junction bases left unmatched: 14. In the study's own analysis: Reference gene primer amplification gave estimated nucleated cell counts. Sequencing was performed with immunoSEQ multiplex PCR; in TCRdb, only in-frame clones are kept and a portion is missing. The V and J calls and clone size come from that table; D and trimming were worked out from the DNA. The sample includes under 200,000 clones, roughly 81% seen only once; the top ten take around 8.1%.

The receptor's source is a woman between 55 and 75 years old with COVID-19, enrolled during active disease. The V and J genes are TRBV11-2 and TRBJ2-7, with TRBD2 matching 7 bases. Sequencing used peripheral blood. In DNA form, the CDR3 reads TGTGCCAGCAGCTTAATGGTGCTAGCGGAAGCTAAATACGAGCAGTACTTC. Translating gives CASSLMVLAEAKYEQYF.